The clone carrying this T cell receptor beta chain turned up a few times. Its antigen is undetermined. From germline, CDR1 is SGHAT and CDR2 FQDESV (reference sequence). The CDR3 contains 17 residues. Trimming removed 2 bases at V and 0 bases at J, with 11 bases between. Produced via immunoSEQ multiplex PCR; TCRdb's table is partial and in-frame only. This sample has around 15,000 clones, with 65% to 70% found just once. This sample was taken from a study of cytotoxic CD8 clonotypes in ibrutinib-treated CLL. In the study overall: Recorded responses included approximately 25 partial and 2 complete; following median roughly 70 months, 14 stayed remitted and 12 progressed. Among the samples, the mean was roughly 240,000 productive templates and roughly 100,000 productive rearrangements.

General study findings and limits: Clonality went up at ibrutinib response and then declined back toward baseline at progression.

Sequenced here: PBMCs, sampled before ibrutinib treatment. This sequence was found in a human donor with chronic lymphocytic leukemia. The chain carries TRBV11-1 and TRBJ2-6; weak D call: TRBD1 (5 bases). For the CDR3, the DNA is TGTGCCAGCAGCTTAAGGGGTGAAGTCTCTGGGGCCAACGTCCTGACTTTC. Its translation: CASSLRGEVSGANVLTF.